These 10 T cell receptor beta chains came from one sample sequenced in a study of vaccination effects on CD4 cells after COVID-19. Assay: immunoSEQ multiplex PCR; the TCRdb copy retains only in-frame clones and omits some. The profile covers about 14,000 clones, with 75% to 80% appearing a single time and around 30% taken by the ten largest. Viral peptide pools were used in the ViraFEST assay to expand antigen-specific CD4+ T cells, and sequencing came afterward. Upon completion of approximately ten days in culture, CD4+ T cells were isolated. From March to December 2020, the person had a SARS-CoV-2 infection that was confirmed by PCR. The participants, recipients of two vaccine doses, got either BNT162b2 or mRNA-1273. Their antigens remain unidentified. The sample here was CD4+ T cells from PBMCs cultured with HCoV-NL63 spike peptides, taken after COVID-19 vaccination. Receptors were obtained from a human donor who had a prior SARS-CoV-2 infection.

This clone was detected a few times. The V call is TRBV2, the J call TRBJ1-2; D uncertain. The CDR3 covers 13 residues. Trimming shortened V by 6 bases and J by 7 bases, and 15 bases separated the two germline ends. Looked up from germline, CDR1 is SNHLY and CDR2 is FYNNEI. The CDR3 nucleotides read TGTGCCAGCAGGGTCGAAGGCACCCCTGGCTACACCTTC. Translation gives CASRVEGTPGYTF.

The V and J genes are TRBV7-3 and TRBJ2-1, with 8 bases lining up with TRBD2. J was trimmed by 8 bases and V by 4 bases; bases with no gene match: 7. Germline V gene lookup returns CDR1 SGHTA and CDR2 FQGTGA. CDR3 size: 14 residues. CDR3 loop: CASSSGLAPDEQFF. The CDR3 region has the DNA TGTGCCAGCAGCTCCGGACTAGCCCCCGATGAGCAGTTCTTC. Supplemented by reference TRBV7-3 and TRBJ2-1, the full variable domain reads GAGVSQTPSNKVTEKGKYVELRCDPISGHTALYWYRQSLGQGPEFLIYFQGTGAADDSGLPNDRFFAVRPEGSVSTLKIQRTERGDSAVYLCASSSGLAPDEQFFGPGTRLTVL.

This chain connects TRBV10-3 to TRBJ2-7; 8 bases match TRBD1. The germline V gene has CDR1 ENHRY and CDR2 SYGVKD. The CDR3 totals 15 residues. V lost 4 bases to trimming and J lost 1 base; unmatched junction nucleotides: 6. DNA for the CDR3: TGTGCCATCAGTGCTCACAGGGGGACATCCTACGAGCAGTACTTC. The encoded protein is CAISAHRGTSYEQYF.

The chain uses TRBV12-3 or TRBV12-4 and TRBJ1-1; no reliable D call. This CDR3 contains 13 residues. V was shortened by 6 bases and J by 7 bases, with 15 bases between the two germline ends. The CDR3 DNA sequence: TGTGCCAGCAGGGTTTTGGGGATACGTGAAGCTTTCTTT. It yields the protein CASRVLGIREAFF.

The V call is TRBV2, the J call TRBJ2-3; D is possibly TRBD2 (7 bases). V lost 5 bases and J lost 4, with 19 bases in between. This CDR3 has 16 amino acids. CDR1 is SNHLY, CDR2 FYNNEI, per germline. The CDR3 DNA reads as TGTGCCAGCAGTTACAGGGAATTAGCGGGCGCAGATACGCAGTATTTT. It yields the protein CASSYRELAGADTQYF.

The chain has TRBV7-9 and TRBJ1-2; a weak D match, TRBD1 (5 bases). Germline CDR1 and CDR2: SEHNR and FQNEAQ (reference sequence). V was shortened by 5 bases and J by 7 bases, with 17 bases between the two germline ends. The CDR3 consists of 14 residues. The CDR3 is CASSRRDGSFGYTF. CDR3 nucleotides: TGTGCCAGCAGCCGACGGGACGGATCGTTTGGCTACACCTTC.

In this sample, this clone turned up a few times. V usage is TRBV2 and J usage is TRBJ1-2, with TRBD1 matching over 10 bases. Germline V CDR1 and CDR2: SNHLY, FYNNEI. Trimming cost V 4 bases and J 3 bases; bases outside gene matches: 2. The CDR3 runs to 14 residues. The CDR3 bases are TGTGCCAGCAGTGGACAGGGGGCTTACTATGGCTACACCTTC. Protein: CASSGQGAYYGYTF.

This chain connects TRBV20-1 to TRBJ2-3; TRBD2 aligns across 9 bases. V was clipped by 3 bases and J by 0 bases; unmatched bases: 7. The CDR3 length is 16 residues. Germline CDR1 and CDR2: DFQATT and SNEGSKA (reference sequence). CDR3: CSASGGRAGSTDTQYF. In DNA form, the CDR3 reads TGCAGTGCTAGTGGCGGGAGGGCAGGCAGCACAGATACGCAGTATTTT.

This chain connects TRBV19 to TRBJ1-3; TRBD1 matches at 7 bases. Germline values: CDR1 LNHDA, CDR2 SQIVND (reference sequence). The CDR3 extends over 16 amino acids. The junction had 8 bases not matched to a gene; V was cut back by 6 bases and J by 0 bases. The chain's CDR3 is CASRGGQIASGNTIYF. The DNA of the CDR3 is TGTGCCAGTAGAGGGGGACAGATAGCCTCTGGAAACACCATATATTTT. Together with reference TRBV19 and TRBJ1-3, the CDR3 gives the full variable domain: DGGITQSPKYLFRKEGQNVTLSCEQNLNHDAMYWYRQDPGQGLRLIYYSQIVNDFQKGDIAEGYSVSREKKESFPLTVTSAQKNPTAFYLCASRGGQIASGNTIYFGEGSWLTVV.

The gene calls are TRBV14 and TRBJ2-1; tentatively, D is TRBD2 (6 bases). The CDR3 is 15 amino acids. V was clipped by 0 bases and J by 10 bases, with 16 bases between them. Germline CDR1 and CDR2: SGHDN and FVKESK. DNA for the CDR3: TGTGCCAGCAGCCAAGATTGGGGGGACCGGGGCGAGCAGTTCTTC. Residues: CASSQDWGDRGEQFF.